These 8 T cell receptor beta chains were all obtained from the same sample, sequenced in a study of neurological immune-mediated disorders. The time point denotes: longitudinal time-point 3. TCRdb passed the 5' RACE reads through MiXCR, listing each CDR3 protein once. The table has around 49,000 distinct CDR3 sequences, roughly 13% seen once; the top ten hold approximately 10%. Sequencing was performed on PBMCs. These receptors were collected from a male donor with HTLV-1-associated myelopathy (HAM/TSP).

At least ten counts were recorded for this clonotype. This chain links TRBV7-2 with TRBJ1-2, with a weak D call TRBD1 (6 bases). The ends were cut back, 0 bases at V and 8 bases at J, with 13 bases in the middle. Germline CDR1 is SGHTA and CDR2 is FQGNSA. This CDR3 has 14 residues. The chain's CDR3 is CASSLAGQTNGYTF. The CDR3, as DNA: TGTGCCAGCAGCTTAGCGGGACAAACAAACGGCTACACCTTC.

This clonotype has a count of ten or more. This chain links TRBV6-2 or TRBV6-3 with TRBJ1-1; 7 bases line up with TRBD1. The V and J ends lost 5 bases and 5 bases, in that order; junction bases with no gene match: 20. CDR3 length: 18 residues. Germline V gives CDR1 MNHEY, CDR2 SVGEGT. CDR3 in DNA: TGTGCCAGCAGTCTCCCCCGGACAGGCTGGGTGGGAAAAACTGAAGCTTTCTTT. It is translated as CASSLPRTGWVGKTEAFF.

This clonotype was seen at least ten times. This rearrangement joins TRBV7-2 to TRBJ2-5; D unclear. CDR3 length: 14 residues. The germline V and J ends were trimmed by 3 bases and 3 bases, with 11 bases remaining between them. The V gene's germline CDR1 is SGHTA and CDR2 FQGNSA. Written as DNA, the CDR3 is TGTGCCAGCAGCTTTTATGGGGAAAAAGAGACCCAGTACTTC. Its protein is CASSFYGEKETQYF.

The chain employs TRBV11-1 and TRBJ2-2; D perhaps matches TRBD2 (6 bases). CDR1 is SGHAT, CDR2 FQDESV, per germline (reference sequence). The CDR3 has 15 residues. CDR3: CATSTGGGESEELFF. CDR3 sequence (DNA): TGTGCGACCTCCACCGGGGGAGGAGAATCCGAGGAGCTGTTTTTT.

This clonotype came up a few times. The CDR3 coding sequence is TGCGCCAGCAGCTTGGACGGCTCCAACTATGGCTACACCTTC. It yields the protein CASSLDGSNYGYTF. V gene TRBV5-1 combines with J gene TRBJ1-2; no definite D call. Deletions cut 0 bases from V and 2 bases from J, with 8 bases between. The CDR3 contains 14 residues. Germline lookup yields CDR1 SGHRS and CDR2 YFSETQ. The full variable domain, in which reference TRBV5-1 and TRBJ1-2 provide the parts outside the CDR3, is KAGVTQTPRYLIKTRGQQVTLSCSPISGHRSVSWYQQTPGQGLQFLFEYFSETQRNKGNFPGRFSGRQFSNSRSEMNVSTLELGDSALYLCASSLDGSNYGYTFGSGTRLTVV.

This clonotype came up many times. The CDR3 DNA is TGTGCCAGCAGACGGACGGGCTACGAGCAGTACTTC. Translated: CASRRTGYEQYF. The rearrangement joins TRBV7-9 to TRBJ2-7; D is unresolved. V was shortened by 6 bases and J by 3 bases, with 9 bases between the two germline ends. This CDR3 contains 12 residues. Germline CDR1 is SEHNR and CDR2 is FQNEAQ (reference sequence). Full variable domain (rest looked up from reference TRBV7-9 and TRBJ2-7): DTGVSQNPRHKITKRGQNVTFRCDPISEHNRLYWYRQTLGQGPEFLTYFQNEAQLEKSRLLSDRFSAERPKGSFSTLEIQRTEQGDSAMYLCASRRTGYEQYFGPGTRLTVT.

Only a few counts were recorded for this clonotype. V gene TRBV27 combines with J gene TRBJ1-1, with D possibly TRBD1 on 6 matching bases. The CDR3 spans 15 residues. Germline values: CDR1 MNHEY, CDR2 SMNVEV (reference sequence). The ends were cut back, 2 bases at V and 3 bases at J, with 13 bases in the middle. CDR3 sequence: CASSLGPQGYTEAFF. The CDR3 bases are TGTGCCAGCAGTTTAGGACCCCAGGGGTACACTGAAGCTTTCTTT.

This clonotype was recorded at least ten times. The rearrangement uses TRBV10-3 and TRBJ1-5, with D possibly matching TRBD1 (5 bases). The CDR3 extends over 15 amino acids. In germline, CDR1 is ENHRY, CDR2 SYGVKD. V lost 6 bases and J lost 4, with 16 bases in between. CDR3 in DNA: TGTGCCATCAGCGGGACCCGTGCTCCGAATCAGCCCCAGCATTTT. It encodes CAISGTRAPNQPQHF.